The clone carrying this T cell receptor (beta chain) has only a few counts. The antigen remains unidentified. Unique molecular identifiers tagged the TCRbeta library. From the PCR reads, TCRdb called clonotypes with MiXCR, one entry per CDR3 protein. This table has just over 950,000 distinct CDR3 sequences, about 29% appearing once. The data are from a study of T-cell reconstitution after alpha-beta-depleted transplantation in children. Study results and caveats: Where alpha-beta T cells came from about two months after transplant was reportedly several hundred expanded graft clones. High day-60 TCRbeta diversity in some patients came from surviving recipient T cells and thymic progenitors. T-cell counts and diversity were attributed mostly to newly produced T cells one year after transplant.

V dropped 5 bases and J dropped 5; count of bases not matched to a gene: 5. There are 12 residues in the CDR3. CDR1 DFQATT and CDR2 SNEGSKA come from the germline V gene (reference sequence). Specimen: PBMCs, mostly from graft donor cells, collected 360 days after TCRalphabeta/CD19-depleted stem cell transplant. This receptor was obtained from a boy in the first two years of life who had a stem cell transplant for SCID, so the T cells may come from the graft donor. This rearrangement joins TRBV20-1 to TRBJ2-5; 7 nucleotides agree with TRBD2. As DNA, the CDR3 is TGCAGTGCTGGGAGACTAGCCGAGACCCAGTACTTC. Its protein product is CSAGRLAETQYF.